The 6 T cell receptor beta chains presented below share a single source sample, sequenced in a study of CD8 T cells in ankylosing spondylitis. One entry per CDR3 protein, called by TCRdb with MiXCR from the 5' RACE reads. The sample lists 350,000 to 400,000 distinct CDR3 sequences, 20% occurring once. Sequenced: blood, either unsorted or a sorted T cell fraction (not recorded which). The receptors stem from a male donor with ankylosing spondylitis or in good health (not recorded which).

The table lists this clonotype with a few counts. The J gene is TRBJ2-1, the V gene TRBV20-1; D possibly corresponds to TRBD1 (6 bases). CDR1 is DFQATT, CDR2 SNEGSKA, per germline (reference sequence). The length of the CDR3 is 13 residues. Trimming removed 1 base from V and 7 bases from J, with 11 bases in between. The CDR3 bases are TGCAGTGCTAGAGCAGGGGTCGAGAATGAGCAGTTCTTC. This codes for CSARAGVENEQFF.

V gene TRBV2 combines with J gene TRBJ2-7, with a tentative D call TRBD1 (6 bases). V shed 2 bases and J shed 2 bases, with 16 bases lying between them. CDR3 length equals 16 residues. CDR1 is SNHLY and CDR2 is FYNNEI in the germline V gene. The DNA for the CDR3 is TGTGCCAGCAGTGAAATGTCAGGGGCCCTCACCTACGAGCAGTACTTC. It specifies CASSEMSGALTYEQYF.

This clonotype was seen only a few times. The rearrangement joins TRBV6-1 to TRBJ2-7, with 7 bases aligning to TRBD2. Germline lookup yields CDR1 MNHNS and CDR2 SASEGT. This CDR3 comprises 17 residues. Trimming at V came to 6 bases and at J to 7 bases, leaving 21 bases not matched to a gene. The CDR3: CASRAGIVGIPYEEQYF. CDR3 sequence (DNA): TGTGCCAGCAGAGCGGGGATAGTTGGGATTCCCTACGAGGAGCAGTACTTC.

This chain links TRBV5-6 with TRBJ2-5; no clear D. Germline values: CDR1 SGHDT, CDR2 YYEEEE. Trimming cost V 4 bases and J 5 bases, with 18 bases left between them. The CDR3 extends over 15 amino acids. The CDR3 is CASSHTFEAGETQYF. The CDR3 DNA is TGTGCCAGCAGCCACACCTTTGAGGCTGGCGAGACCCAGTACTTC.

The chain uses TRBV28 and TRBJ2-1; D may be TRBD2 (5 bases). The CDR3 is 14 residues long. V lost 2 bases and J 3 bases, leaving 8 bases between the germline ends. CDR1 and CDR2 from the germline V gene are MDHEN and SYDVKM. The CDR3 DNA reads TGTGCCAGCAGTTTACGCCGGGGCTACAATGAGCAGTTCTTC. This encodes CASSLRRGYNEQFF.

The CDR3 DNA follows: TGTGCCAGCAGCTCCAGCGGGGGGGCGGGCGAGCAGTTCTTC. This gives the protein CASSSSGGAGEQFF. The chain is built from TRBV7-6 and TRBJ2-1, with 10 bases matching TRBD2. CDR3 size: 14 residues. V shed 4 bases and J 10 bases; nucleotides not matched to a gene: 7. Germline V gene lookup returns CDR1 SGHVS and CDR2 FNYEAQ.